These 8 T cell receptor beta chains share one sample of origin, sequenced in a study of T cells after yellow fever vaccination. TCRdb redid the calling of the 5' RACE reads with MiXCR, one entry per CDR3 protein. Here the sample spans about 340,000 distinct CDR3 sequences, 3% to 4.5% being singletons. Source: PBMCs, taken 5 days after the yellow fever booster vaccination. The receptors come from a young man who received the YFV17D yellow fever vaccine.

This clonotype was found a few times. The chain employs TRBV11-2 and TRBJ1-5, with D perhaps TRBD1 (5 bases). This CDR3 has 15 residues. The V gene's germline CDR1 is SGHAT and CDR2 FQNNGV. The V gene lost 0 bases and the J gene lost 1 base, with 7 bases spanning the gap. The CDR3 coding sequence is TGTGCCAGCAGCTTAGAGTGGGACAGCAATCAGCCCCAGCATTTT. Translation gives CASSLEWDSNQPQHF.

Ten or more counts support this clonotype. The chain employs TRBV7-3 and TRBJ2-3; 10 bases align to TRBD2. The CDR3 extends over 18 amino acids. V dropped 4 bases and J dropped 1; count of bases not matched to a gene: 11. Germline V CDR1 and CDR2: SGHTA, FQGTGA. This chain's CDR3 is CASSSRAPGTSGTDTQYF. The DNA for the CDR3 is TGTGCCAGCAGCTCACGAGCCCCCGGGACTAGCGGCACAGATACGCAGTATTTT.

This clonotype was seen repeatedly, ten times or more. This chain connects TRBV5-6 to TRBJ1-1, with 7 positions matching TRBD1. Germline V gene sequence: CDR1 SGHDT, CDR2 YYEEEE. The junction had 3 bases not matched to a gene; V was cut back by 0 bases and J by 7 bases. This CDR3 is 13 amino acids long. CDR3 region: CASSLVGDSEAFF. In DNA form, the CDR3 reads TGTGCCAGCAGCTTGGTTGGGGACAGTGAAGCTTTCTTT.

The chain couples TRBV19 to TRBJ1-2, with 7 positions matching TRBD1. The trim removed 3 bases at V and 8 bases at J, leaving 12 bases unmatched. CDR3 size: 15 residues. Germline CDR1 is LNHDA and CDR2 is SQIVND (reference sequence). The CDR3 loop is CASSIPAAGQRGYTF. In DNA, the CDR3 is TGTGCCAGTAGTATCCCCGCAGCGGGACAGAGGGGCTACACCTTC.

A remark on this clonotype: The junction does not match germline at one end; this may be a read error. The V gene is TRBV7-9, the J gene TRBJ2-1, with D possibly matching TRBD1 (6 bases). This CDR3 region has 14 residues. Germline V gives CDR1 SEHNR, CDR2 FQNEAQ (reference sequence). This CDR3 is CASSQTGQYNEQSF. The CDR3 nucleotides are TGTGCCAGCAGCCAAACCGGACAGTACAATGAGCAGTCCTTC.

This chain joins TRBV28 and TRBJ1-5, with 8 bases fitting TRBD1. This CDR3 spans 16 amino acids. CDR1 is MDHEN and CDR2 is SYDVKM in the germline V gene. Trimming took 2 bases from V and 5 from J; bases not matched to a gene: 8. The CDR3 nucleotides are TGTGCCAGCAGTTTAGTCCAGGGGGCGCGAGATCAGCCCCAGCATTTT. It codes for CASSLVQGARDQPQHF.

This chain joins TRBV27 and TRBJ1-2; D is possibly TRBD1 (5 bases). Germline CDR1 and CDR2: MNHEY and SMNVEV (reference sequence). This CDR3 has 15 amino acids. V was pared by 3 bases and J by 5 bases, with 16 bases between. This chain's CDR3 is CASSFTARDWYGYTF. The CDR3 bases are TGTGCCAGCAGTTTCACCGCCAGGGACTGGTATGGCTACACCTTC.

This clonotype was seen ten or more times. CDR3 amino acids: CASSYRGPTQYF. The DNA for the CDR3 is TGTGCCAGCAGTTACAGGGGTCCAACGCAGTATTTT. The chain joins TRBV6-2 or TRBV6-3 to TRBJ2-3; TRBD1 is a possible D gene (5 bases). The CDR3 sequence is 12 residues long. Trimming took 2 bases from V and 9 from J, leaving 9 bases between them. Per germline, CDR1 MNHEY and CDR2 SVGEGT.